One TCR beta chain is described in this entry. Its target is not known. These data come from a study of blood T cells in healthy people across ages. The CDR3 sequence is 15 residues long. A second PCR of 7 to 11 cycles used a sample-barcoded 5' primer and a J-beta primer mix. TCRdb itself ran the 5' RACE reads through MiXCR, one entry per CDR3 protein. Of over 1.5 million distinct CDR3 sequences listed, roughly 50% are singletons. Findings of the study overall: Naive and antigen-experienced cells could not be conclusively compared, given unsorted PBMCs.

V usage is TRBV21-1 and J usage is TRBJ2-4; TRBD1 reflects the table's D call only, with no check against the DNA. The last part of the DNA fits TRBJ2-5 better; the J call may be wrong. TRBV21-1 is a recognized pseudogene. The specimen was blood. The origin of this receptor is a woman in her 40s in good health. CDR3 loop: CASSPWGVLQETQYF. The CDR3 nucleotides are TGTGCCAGCAGCCCCTGGGGTGTATTACAAGAGACCCAGTACTTC.